Sequencing of this T cell receptor (beta chain) was carried out in a study of radiation and T cells in renal cell carcinoma. Assay: immunoSEQ multiplex PCR; the TCRdb copy retains only in-frame clones and omits some. The profile shows roughly 150,000 clones, roughly 87% of them singletons. Trimming took 2 bases from V and 2 from J, leaving 10 bases between them. Germline values: CDR1 SGHNT, CDR2 YYREEE (reference sequence). CDR3 length: 15 residues. General study findings and limits: In blood, top tumor clones expanded by 2 weeks, shrinking by 4.

Indicated time point: blood 2 weeks post-SBRT. Treatment defined: 15 Gy SBRT to primary tumor, nephrectomy 4 weeks later. The patient's renal cell carcinoma had clear cell pathology. To note about this clone: Its antigen is still unknown.

The source material was blood, sampled from a patient whose treatment included radiotherapy and nephrectomy. The clonotype was recovered from a woman in her forties or fifties with renal cell carcinoma. The V call is TRBV5-4, the J call TRBJ2-2; tentatively, D is TRBD1 (5 bases). CDR3: CASSLKQVNTGELFF. The DNA of the CDR3 is TGTGCCAGCAGCTTAAAACAGGTTAACACCGGGGAGCTGTTTTTT. The full variable domain, with the rest looked up from reference TRBV5-4 and TRBJ2-2, is ETGVTQSPTHLIKTRGQQVTLRCSSQSGHNTVSWYQQALGQGPQFIFQYYREEENGRGNFPPRFSGLQFPNYSSELNVNALELDDSALYLCASSLKQVNTGELFFGEGSRLTVL.